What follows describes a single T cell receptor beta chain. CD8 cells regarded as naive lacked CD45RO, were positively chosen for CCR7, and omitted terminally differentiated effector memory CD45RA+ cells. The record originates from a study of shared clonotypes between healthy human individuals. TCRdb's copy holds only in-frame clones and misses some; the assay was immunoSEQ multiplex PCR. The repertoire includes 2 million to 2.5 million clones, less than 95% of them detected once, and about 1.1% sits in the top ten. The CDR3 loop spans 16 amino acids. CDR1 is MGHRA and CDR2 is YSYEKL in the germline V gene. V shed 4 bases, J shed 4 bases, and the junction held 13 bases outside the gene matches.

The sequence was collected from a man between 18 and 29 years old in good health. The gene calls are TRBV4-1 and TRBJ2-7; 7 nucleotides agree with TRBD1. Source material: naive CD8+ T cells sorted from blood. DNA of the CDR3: TGCGCCAGCAGCCTACCCGACAGGGTCCTTATTTACGAGCAGTACTTC. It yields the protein CASSLPDRVLIYEQYF.